These 12 T cell receptor beta chains came from one sample sequenced in a study of cytomegalovirus exposure and HLA in healthy donors. The PCR employed 60 Vbeta primers together with 13 Jbeta primers. Method: immunoSEQ multiplex PCR; TCRdb's copy keeps in-frame clones and lacks some. The sample has 150,000 to 200,000 clones, around 68% seen once. The sample comprised PBMCs. The source of these receptors is a man aged 35-49 years in good health and CMV-seronegative.

The chain employs TRBV15 and TRBJ2-2, with a weak D call TRBD2 (5 bases). V was cut by 0 bases and J by 7 bases, with 9 bases left in between. Germline V gene lookup returns CDR1 LNHNV and CDR2 YYDKDF (reference sequence). The CDR3 covers 14 residues. The DNA for the CDR3 is TGTGCCACCAGCAGAGAGGGGAGTCTCGGGGAGCTGTTTTTT. It specifies CATSREGSLGELFF.

The V gene is TRBV7-2, the J gene TRBJ2-1; 7 positions agree with TRBD2. CDR3 length: 16 amino acids. CDR1 and CDR2 (germline): SGHTA, FQGNSA. J gave up 3 bases and V 5 bases, and 10 bases lay outside the gene matches. This CDR3 is CASSARLADFYNEQFF. CDR3 nucleotides: TGTGCCAGCAGCGCCCGACTAGCCGACTTCTACAATGAGCAGTTCTTC.

The V and J genes are TRBV7-9 and TRBJ2-7, with D unclear. The V end was cut by 2 bases, the J end by 0 bases, with 8 bases between. CDR3 length: 14 residues. Germline CDR1 and CDR2: SEHNR and FQNEAQ (reference sequence). CDR3 amino acids: CASSLNSASYEQYF. The CDR3 DNA reads TGTGCCAGCAGCTTAAACAGTGCCTCCTACGAGCAGTACTTC.

The J gene is TRBJ2-7, the V gene TRBV7-8, with TRBD1 identical over 9 bases. Germline V CDR1 and CDR2: SGHVS, FQNEAQ. With V trimmed by 5 bases and J by 6 bases, 11 bases remained unmatched. The CDR3 loop spans 15 amino acids. CDR3 DNA: TGTGCCAGCAGCCACCGGGACAGGGAATTCAGCGAGCAGTACTTC. It codes for CASSHRDREFSEQYF.

This chain connects TRBV21-1 to TRBJ2-4; TRBD2 is the table's D call, not checked against the DNA. TRBV21-1 is deemed a pseudogene. The CDR3 covers 17 residues. CDR3 in DNA: TGTGCCAGCAGCAAAGGGAGGAACAGTATAGCCAAAAACATTCAGTACTTC. It encodes CASSKGRNSIAKNIQYF.

This clone was counted ten times or more. The CDR3 nucleotides read TGTGCCAGCATAGCCTCTGGGGCCAACGTCCTGACTTTC. This translates into CASIASGANVLTF. This chain joins TRBV6-6 and TRBJ2-6; D is undetermined. The CDR3 consists of 13 residues. The germline V gene encodes CDR1 MNHNY and CDR2 SVGAGI (reference sequence). V was clipped by 7 bases and J by 0 bases, with 4 bases between them.

This clone was picked up a small number of times. The chain links TRBV4-2 to TRBJ1-5; D unresolved. CDR1 is LGHNA and CDR2 is YNFKEQ in the germline V gene. This CDR3 has 14 residues. V lost 1 base and J 5 bases, leaving 9 bases between the germline ends. In DNA form, the CDR3 reads TGTGCCAGCAGCCAAGCGGGAAACGATCAGCCCCAGCATTTT. Translating it yields CASSQAGNDQPQHF.

The gene calls are TRBV29-1 and TRBJ1-5, with D maybe TRBD1 (6 bases). V was cut by 5 bases and J by 5 bases, with 13 bases left in between. The germline CDR1 and CDR2 sequences are SQVTM and ANQGSEA. This CDR3 region has 13 residues. In DNA, the CDR3 is TGCAGCGTTCTAACAGGGAACTATCAGCCCCAGCATTTT. Protein product: CSVLTGNYQPQHF.

The rearrangement links TRBV4-1 to TRBJ2-1; 12 nucleotides match TRBD2. V trimming: 4 bases; J trimming: 7 bases; junction bases outside the gene matches: 2. Per the germline V gene, CDR1 is MGHRA and CDR2 is YSYEKL. The CDR3 consists of 14 residues. The CDR3 sequence: CASSPSGRVNEQFF. Written as DNA, the CDR3 is TGCGCCAGCAGCCCTAGCGGGAGGGTAAATGAGCAGTTCTTC.

This sequence joins TRBV5-1 and TRBJ2-7; D gene unclear. The V gene's germline CDR1 is SGHRS and CDR2 YFSETQ. V was clipped by 5 bases and J by 3 bases, with 15 bases between them. The CDR3 has 14 residues. CDR3: CASSLRGIHYEQYF. The CDR3 DNA reads TGCGCCAGCAGTCTCCGAGGAATCCACTACGAGCAGTACTTC.

This clone was detected many times. V and J are TRBV6-5 and TRBJ1-1; no firm D call. CDR1 and CDR2 (germline): MNHEY, SVGAGI. The germline V and J ends were trimmed by 4 bases and 3 bases, with 9 bases remaining between them. There are 13 residues in the CDR3. The CDR3, as DNA: TGTGCCAGCAGTTGGAGCACTTACACTGAAGCTTTCTTT. It translates to CASSWSTYTEAFF.

This clone was recorded once. This chain connects TRBV4-2 to TRBJ2-5; D is possibly TRBD1 (6 bases). The V end was cut by 4 bases, the J end by 4 bases, with 16 bases between. The CDR3 is 15 amino acids. In germline, CDR1 is LGHNA, CDR2 YNFKEQ. CDR3 DNA sequence: TGTGCCAGCAGCCCGCTAGGGGGAGCTGGAGAGACCCAGTACTTC. Its protein product is CASSPLGGAGETQYF.